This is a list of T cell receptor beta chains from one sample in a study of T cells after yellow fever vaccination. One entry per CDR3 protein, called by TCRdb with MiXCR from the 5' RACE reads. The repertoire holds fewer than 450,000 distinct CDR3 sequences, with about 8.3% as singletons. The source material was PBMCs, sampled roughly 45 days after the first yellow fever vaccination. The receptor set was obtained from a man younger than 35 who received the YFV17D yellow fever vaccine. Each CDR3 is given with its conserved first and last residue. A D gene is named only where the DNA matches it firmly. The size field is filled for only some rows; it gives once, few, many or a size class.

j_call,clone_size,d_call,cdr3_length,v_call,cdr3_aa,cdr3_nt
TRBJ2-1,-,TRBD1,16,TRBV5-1,CASSLAVGTGLDEQFF,TGCGCCAGCAGCTTGGCCGTTGGGACAGGGCTCGATGAGCAGTTCTTC
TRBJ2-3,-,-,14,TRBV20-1,CSASGGRFTDTQYF,TGCAGTGCTAGTGGGGGGCGCTTCACAGATACGCAGTATTTT
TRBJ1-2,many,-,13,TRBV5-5,CASSLGTVYGYTF,TGTGCCAGCAGCTTGGGTACAGTCTATGGCTACACCTTC
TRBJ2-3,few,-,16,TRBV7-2,CASSLFLATTTDTQYF,TGTGCCAGCAGCTTATTCCTGGCGACCACAACAGATACGCAGTATTTT
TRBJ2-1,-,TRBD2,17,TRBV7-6,CASSFRLAGGPNNEQFF,TGTGCCAGCAGCTTCAGGCTAGCGGGGGGGCCGAATAATGAGCAGTTCTTC
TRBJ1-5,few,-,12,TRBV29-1,CSATSGNQPQHF,TGCAGCGCGACCTCAGGAAATCAGCCCCAGCATTTT
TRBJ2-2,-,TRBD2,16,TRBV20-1,CSAGGGSSGGTGELFF,TGCAGTGCTGGCGGGGGGTCTAGCGGGGGGACCGGGGAGCTGTTTTTT
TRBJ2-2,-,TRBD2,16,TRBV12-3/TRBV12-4,CASSLLASGAFGELFF,TGTGCCAGCAGTTTATTGGCTAGCGGGGCATTCGGGGAGCTGTTTTTT
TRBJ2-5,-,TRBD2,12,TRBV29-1,CSVRGLGETQYF,TGCAGCGTGAGAGGACTAGGGGAGACCCAGTACTTC
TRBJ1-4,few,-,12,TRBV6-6,CASKGAGEKLFF,TGTGCCAGCAAAGGGGCCGGTGAAAAACTGTTTTTT
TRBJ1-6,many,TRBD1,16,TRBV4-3,CASSSAFPGQGSPLHF,TGCGCCAGCAGCTCAGCATTCCCGGGACAGGGTTCACCCCTCCACTTT
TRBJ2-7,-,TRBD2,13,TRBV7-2,CASSGLAGNEQYF,TGTGCCAGCAGCGGACTAGCGGGGAACGAGCAGTACTTC
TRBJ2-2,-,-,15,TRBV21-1,CASSSTGANTGELFF,TGTGCCAGCAGCAGTACCGGGGCTAACACCGGGGAGCTGTTTTTT
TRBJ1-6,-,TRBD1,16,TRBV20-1,CSARERNRGKDSPLHF,TGCAGTGCTAGAGAAAGAAACAGGGGAAAAGATTCACCCCTCCACTTT
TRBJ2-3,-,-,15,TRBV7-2,CASSFLLDSTDTQYF,TGTGCCAGCAGCTTCCTCCTTGACTCCACAGATACGCAGTATTTT
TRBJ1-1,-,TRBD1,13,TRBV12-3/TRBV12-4,CASSRQGRTEAFF,TGTGCCAGCTCCCGACAGGGGAGGACTGAAGCTTTCTTT
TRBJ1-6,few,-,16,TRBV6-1,CASSAMGMQYNSPLHF,TGTGCCAGCAGTGCTATGGGAATGCAGTATAATTCACCCCTCCACTTT
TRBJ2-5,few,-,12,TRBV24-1,CATSDYQETQYF,TGTGCCACCAGTGATTACCAAGAGACCCAGTACTTC
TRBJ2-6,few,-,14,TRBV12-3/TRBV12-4,CASRDRPGANVLTF,TGTGCCAGCAGAGACAGGCCTGGGGCCAACGTCCTGACTTTC
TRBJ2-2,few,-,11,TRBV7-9,CASTLDGELFF,TGTGCCAGCACCTTAGACGGGGAGCTGTTTTTT
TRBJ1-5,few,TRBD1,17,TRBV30,CAWSVPAGGFNNQPQHF,TGTGCCTGGAGTGTACCCGCAGGGGGCTTCAACAATCAGCCCCAGCATTTT
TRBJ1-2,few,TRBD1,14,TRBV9,CASSTPGTVYGYTF,TGTGCCAGCAGCACCCCCGGGACAGTCTATGGCTACACCTTC
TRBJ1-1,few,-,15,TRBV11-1,CASSPDPPGNTEAFF,TGTGCCAGCAGCCCCGACCCTCCGGGGAACACTGAAGCTTTCTTT
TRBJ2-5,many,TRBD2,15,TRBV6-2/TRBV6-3,CASSRRLAGVETQYF,TGTGCCAGCAGCCGCCGACTAGCGGGGGTGGAGACCCAGTACTTC
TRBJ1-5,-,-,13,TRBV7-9,CASSFDGIQPQHF,TGTGCCAGCAGCTTCGATGGAATTCAGCCCCAGCATTTT
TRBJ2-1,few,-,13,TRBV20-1,CSAYQTVVNEQFF,TGCAGTGCTTACCAGACAGTGGTCAATGAGCAGTTCTTC
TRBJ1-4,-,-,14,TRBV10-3,CAISEMGSNEKLFF,TGTGCCATCAGTGAGATGGGGTCTAATGAAAAACTGTTTTTT
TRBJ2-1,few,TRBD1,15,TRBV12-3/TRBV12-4,CASTIFGTGGDEQFF,TGTGCCAGCACCATTTTCGGGACAGGGGGTGATGAGCAGTTCTTC
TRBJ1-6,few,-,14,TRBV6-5,CASSFHEVNSPLHF,TGTGCCAGCAGTTTCCACGAAGTAAATTCACCCCTCCACTTT
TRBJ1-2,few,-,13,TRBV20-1,CSAIITAGTGYTF,TGCAGTGCTATAATTACCGCGGGGACGGGCTACACCTTC
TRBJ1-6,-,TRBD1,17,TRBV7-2,CASSDPLTGRGGTPLHF,TGTGCCAGCAGCGACCCGCTTACGGGCAGGGGGGGTACACCCCTCCACTTT
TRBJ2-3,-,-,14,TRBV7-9,CASSLGLITDTQYF,TGTGCCAGCAGCTTAGGGTTGATCACAGATACGCAGTATTTT
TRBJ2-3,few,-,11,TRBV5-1,CASESGDTQYF,TGCGCCAGCGAGAGTGGAGATACGCAGTATTTT
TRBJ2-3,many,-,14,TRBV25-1,CASRPQVPTDTQYF,TGTGCCAGCAGGCCCCAGGTCCCCACAGATACGCAGTATTTT
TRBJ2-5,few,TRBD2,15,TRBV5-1,CASQLSGGSRKTQYF,TGCGCCAGCCAACTTAGCGGGGGTAGCAGGAAGACCCAGTACTTC
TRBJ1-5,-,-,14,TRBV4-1,CASSPQGINQPQHF,TGCGCCAGCAGCCCACAGGGTATTAATCAGCCCCAGCATTTT
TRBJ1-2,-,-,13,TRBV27,CASSLNLGYGYTF,TGTGCCAGCAGTTTGAACCTGGGCTATGGCTACACCTTC
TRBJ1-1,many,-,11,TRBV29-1,CSVVVLGRAFF,TGCAGCGTTGTCGTACTCGGACGGGCTTTCTTT
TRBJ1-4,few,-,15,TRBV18,CASSPRAGSDEKLFF,TGTGCCAGCTCACCACGAGCAGGATCTGATGAAAAACTGTTTTTT
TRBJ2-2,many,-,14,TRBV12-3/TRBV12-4,CASSLAGTTGELFF,TGTGCCAGCAGTTTAGCGGGAACAACCGGGGAGCTGTTTTTT
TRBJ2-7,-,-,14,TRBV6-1,CASSPGDLSYEQYF,TGTGCCAGCAGTCCGGGGGACCTCTCCTACGAGCAGTACTTC
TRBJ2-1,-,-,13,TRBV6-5,CASSYLSVNEQFF,TGTGCCAGCAGTTACCTCTCGGTCAATGAGCAGTTCTTC
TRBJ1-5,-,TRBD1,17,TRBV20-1,CSASILRDRHSNQPQHF,TGCAGTGCTAGCATCCTCCGGGACAGGCATAGCAATCAGCCCCAGCATTTT
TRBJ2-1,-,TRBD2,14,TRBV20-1,CSARGSGGAFEQFF,TGCAGTGCTAGAGGCAGCGGGGGGGCTTTTGAGCAGTTCTTC
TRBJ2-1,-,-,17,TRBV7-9,CASSPAGVTNRDNEQFF,TGTGCCAGCAGCCCAGCCGGGGTTACAAACAGGGACAATGAGCAGTTCTTC
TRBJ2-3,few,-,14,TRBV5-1,CASSLEHGGDTQYF,TGCGCCAGCAGCTTGGAACATGGGGGAGATACGCAGTATTTT
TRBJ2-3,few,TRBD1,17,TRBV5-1,CASSLQGGQRTTDTQYF,TGCGCCAGCAGCCTCCAAGGGGGCCAGCGGACCACAGATACGCAGTATTTT
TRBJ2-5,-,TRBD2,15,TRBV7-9,CASSLRGDLRETQYF,TGTGCCAGCAGCTTGCGGGGGGACCTCCGGGAGACCCAGTACTTC
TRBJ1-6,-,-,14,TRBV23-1,CASSQDRHRSPLHF,TGCGCCAGCAGTCAAGACAGGCATCGGTCACCCCTCCACTTT
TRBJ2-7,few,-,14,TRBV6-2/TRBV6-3,CASSYTRTAYEQYF,TGTGCCAGCAGTTATACCAGGACAGCCTACGAGCAGTACTTC
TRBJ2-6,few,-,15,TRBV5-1,CASSSVSSGANVLTF,TGCGCCAGCAGCTCGGTCTCCTCTGGGGCCAACGTCCTGACTTTC
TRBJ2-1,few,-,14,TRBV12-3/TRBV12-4,CASSSLTSAGEQFF,TGTGCCAGCAGTTCCCTGACTAGTGCGGGTGAGCAGTTCTTC
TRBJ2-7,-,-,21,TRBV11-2,CASSFPRGRTEEKLGLYEQYF,TGTGCCAGCAGCTTCCCCCGAGGGAGGACAGAGGAAAAGTTGGGCCTCTACGAGCAGTACTTC
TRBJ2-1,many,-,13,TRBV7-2,CASSTGRLNEQFF,TGTGCCAGCAGCACCGGACGTTTGAATGAGCAGTTCTTC
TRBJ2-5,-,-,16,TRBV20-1,CSARAGGRGLGETQYF,TGCAGTGCTCGTGCCGGGGGCAGAGGGTTGGGAGAGACCCAGTACTTC
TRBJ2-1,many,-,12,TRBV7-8,CASSLTTGEQFF,TGTGCCAGCAGCTTAACCACCGGGGAGCAGTTCTTC
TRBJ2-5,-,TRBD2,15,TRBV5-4,CASSLDQRGVETQYF,TGTGCCAGCAGCTTGGATCAGCGGGGGGTAGAGACCCAGTACTTC